This T cell receptor (beta chain) was recorded in a study of post-analysis software for immune sequencing data. At the level of the study: Disease trajectories encompassed relapsing-remitting, secondary progressive and progressive-relapsing multiple sclerosis.

This clonotype was counted a few times. The antigen is unknown. The study's findings and limits: Patients used about 5 TRBV segments, including TRBV5-6, TRBV5-1 and TRBV20-1, more often than controls. Analysis by F measure revealed that same-batch samples clustered strongly together. Comparison with controls showed significantly lower normalized Chao1 diversity in multiple sclerosis patients.

The germline gives CDR1 SEHNR, CDR2 FQNEAQ (reference sequence). The CDR3 has 14 residues. Trimming pared 3 bases from V and 1 base from J, leaving 7 bases between. Prepared TCR beta cDNA libraries contained unique molecular identifiers. Researchers reported approximately 500,000 cDNA molecules coming from roughly 0.93 to 9.6 million T cells. Via MiXCR, TCRdb re-called the PCR reads, giving one row per CDR3 protein. Counted here are 750,000 to 900,000 distinct CDR3 sequences, around 46% occurring once; the ten biggest clones make up roughly 4.9%. This clonotype was obtained from a girl between 5 and 17 years old with multiple sclerosis. The gene calls are TRBV7-9 and TRBJ2-4, with unresolved D. Sequencing was performed on blood. DNA of the CDR3: TGTGCCAGCAGCTTGAACGGTGCCAAAAACATTCAGTACTTC. This translates into CASSLNGAKNIQYF.